This T cell receptor (beta chain) was captured by sequencing in a study of PD-1 blockade in classical Hodgkin lymphoma. Whole-study findings and limits: Newly diagnosed patients were reported to exhibit reduced baseline TCR diversity relative to healthy donors.

Regarding this clone: Its antigen is as yet unknown.

Clones were read by immunoSEQ multiplex PCR, and TCRdb kept only the in-frame ones, dropping some. Here the sample spans about 29,000 clones, just over 70% being singletons. Autologous stem cell transplantation was followed by relapse in every patient, and brentuximab vedotin exposure varied. Sample: peripheral blood mononuclear cells (PBMCs), taken before the second cycle of nivolumab. The receptor's source is a human donor with classical Hodgkin lymphoma.

The CDR3 DNA is TGTGCCAGTAGTATTCATTCGTTAGGGGCAAATACTGAAGCTTTCTTT. It specifies CASSIHSLGANTEAFF. This chain links TRBV19 with TRBJ1-1; a weak D match, TRBD1 (5 bases). The CDR3 consists of 16 residues. V gave up 3 bases and J gave up 5 bases, with 19 bases separating them. Germline CDR1 is LNHDA and CDR2 is SQIVND (reference sequence).